Presented here are 7 T cell receptor beta chains from one specimen sequenced in a study of control samples from healthy donors and cancer patients. Data came from immunoSEQ multiplex PCR; TCRdb stores just in-frame clones and leaves some out. Among nearly 200,000 clones listed, about nine tenths were seen once. The sample taken for sequencing was blood. The receptors derive from a man younger than 45 in good health.

The chain is built from TRBV10-1 and TRBJ2-1, with D perhaps being TRBD1 or TRBD2 (5 bases each). Germline lookup yields CDR1 WNHNN and CDR2 SYGVQD (reference sequence). Trimming removed 0 bases at V and 0 bases at J, with 9 bases between. This CDR3 comprises 16 residues. Written as DNA, the CDR3 is TGCGCCAGCAGTGAGTCGAAGGGGACCTCCTACAATGAGCAGTTCTTC. Its translation: CASSESKGTSYNEQFF.

J is TRBJ1-1 and V is TRBV7-9; D gene ambiguous. The CDR3 is made up of 13 amino acids. Germline loops: CDR1 SEHNR, CDR2 FQNEAQ (reference sequence). V lost 5 bases and J 1 base, leaving 8 bases between the germline ends. CDR3 amino acids: CASSTTRNTEAFF. The CDR3 DNA reads as TGTGCCAGCAGCACCACACGGAACACTGAAGCTTTCTTT.

This clone was seen once. The V call is TRBV2, the J call TRBJ2-5, with D maybe TRBD1 (5 bases). This CDR3 comprises 15 residues. The V and J ends lost 2 bases and 4 bases respectively, with 14 bases between them. Germline V gene lookup returns CDR1 SNHLY and CDR2 FYNNEI. The CDR3 DNA reads TGTGCCAGCAGTGAATGGCCAGGGCTGGGAGAGACCCAGTACTTC. It is translated as CASSEWPGLGETQYF.

J is TRBJ2-3 and V is TRBV12-3 or TRBV12-4; no reliable D call. This CDR3 has 12 residues. Trimming took 3 bases from V and 2 from J, leaving 3 bases between them. CDR3 nucleotide sequence: TGTGCCAGCAGTTTTGCCACAGATACGCAGTATTTT. It encodes CASSFATDTQYF.

The chain joins TRBV1 to TRBJ2-7; the table calls TRBD2, which could not be checked here. TRBV1 constitutes a pseudogene. This CDR3 spans 13 amino acids. Here the CDR3 reads CTSSQGEGNEQYF. The CDR3 coding sequence is TGCACCAGCAGCCAAGGCGAGGGCAACGAGCAGTACTTC.

The CDR3 region is CASSLSPTWEQFF. CDR3 bases: TGTGCCAGCAGTTTATCTCCGACGTGGGAGCAGTTCTTC. The chain is built from TRBV27 and TRBJ2-1; no definite D call. The germline V and J ends were trimmed by 0 bases and 10 bases, with 10 bases remaining between them. CDR1 MNHEY and CDR2 SMNVEV come from the germline V gene (reference sequence). CDR3 size: 13 residues.

This clone showed up just once. This sequence joins TRBV6-1 and TRBJ2-7; 7 bases are a match to TRBD2. The V gene's germline CDR1 is MNHNS and CDR2 SASEGT. This CDR3 spans 15 amino acids. Germline trimming cut 0 bases from V and 4 bases from J; bases unmatched to any gene: 6. As DNA, the CDR3 is TGTGCCAGCAGTGAAGCAGCGGGGACCCAATACGAGCAGTACTTC. This codes for CASSEAAGTQYEQYF.